One sample yielded the 22 T cell receptor beta chains listed below, sequenced in a study of identical twins. TCRdb itself ran the 5' RACE reads through MiXCR, one entry per CDR3 protein. Of about 190,000 distinct CDR3 sequences listed, 15% to 20% are singletons. The data also belong to a second study, concerning T cells expressing NK-cell markers.

Sequencing was carried out using CD8+ T cells sorted from blood. All receptors come from a woman aged 18-30 years in good health.

This clonotype came up a few times. The genes are TRBV27 and TRBJ1-2; D may be TRBD1 (5 bases). Trimming removed 3 bases at V and 8 bases at J, with 13 bases between. CDR3 length: 13 amino acids. CDR1 and CDR2 (germline): MNHEY, SMNVEV (reference sequence). DNA for the CDR3: TGTGCCAGCAGTTTCCTGGGGCAGGACGGCTACACCTTC. Residues: CASSFLGQDGYTF.

The gene calls are TRBV10-3 and TRBJ2-7; 7 bases match TRBD1. This CDR3 has 13 residues. The V gene end was trimmed by 9 bases and the J gene end by 1 base; junction bases not matched to a gene: 6. Looked up from germline, CDR1 is ENHRY and CDR2 is SYGVKD. The CDR3 region has the DNA TGTGCCATACTGACAGGGAGTTCCTACGAGCAGTACTTC. This encodes CAILTGSSYEQYF.

This clonotype came up many times. The J gene is TRBJ1-1, the V gene TRBV5-1, with 7 bases identical to TRBD1. Germline loops: CDR1 SGHRS, CDR2 YFSETQ. With 0 bases clipped from V and 4 bases from J, the junction kept 3 bases outside the gene matches. The CDR3 spans 14 residues. The CDR3: CASSLGQGVTEAFF. Here the CDR3 DNA reads TGCGCCAGCAGCTTGGGACAGGGTGTCACTGAAGCTTTCTTT. Full variable domain (rest looked up from reference TRBV5-1 and TRBJ1-1): KAGVTQTPRYLIKTRGQQVTLSCSPISGHRSVSWYQQTPGQGLQFLFEYFSETQRNKGNFPGRFSGRQFSNSRSEMNVSTLELGDSALYLCASSLGQGVTEAFFGQGTRLTVV.

CDR3 coding DNA: TGCAGTGCCGGGGGCGGGGCCTACAATGAGCAGTTCTTC. Translating gives CSAGGGAYNEQFF. This chain links TRBV20-1 with TRBJ2-1; D possibly matches TRBD1 or TRBD2 (6 bases each). The CDR3 length is 13 residues. V lost 6 bases and J 2 bases, leaving 11 bases between the germline ends. Germline V gene lookup returns CDR1 DFQATT and CDR2 SNEGSKA (reference sequence).

The sample holds a few counts of this clonotype. This chain links TRBV5-8 with TRBJ2-1, with no clear D. With 7 bases removed from V and 4 bases from J, the gap between germline ends came to 9 bases. CDR3 length: 12 amino acids. Germline V lookup: CDR1 SGHTS, CDR2 YDEGEE. The CDR3 spells CASDTEYNEQFF. CDR3 DNA: TGTGCCAGCGATACGGAGTACAATGAGCAGTTCTTC.

This clonotype was counted only a few times. The rearrangement joins TRBV12-3 or TRBV12-4 to TRBJ1-1; 9 bases line up with TRBD1. V lost 11 bases to trimming and J lost 5 bases; unmatched junction nucleotides: 3. This CDR3 contains 11 residues. CDR3 residues: CAVGTGTEAFF. Written as DNA, the CDR3 is TGTGCCGTGGGGACAGGGACTGAAGCTTTCTTT.

This rearrangement joins TRBV6-1 to TRBJ2-7; 8 positions match TRBD2. The germline CDR1 and CDR2 sequences are MNHNS and SASEGT. The ends lost 6 bases at V and 3 bases at J; junction bases unmatched: 7. This CDR3 region has 14 residues. The CDR3 here is CASRPELADYEQYF. The DNA for the CDR3 is TGTGCCAGCAGACCCGAACTAGCGGACTACGAGCAGTACTTC.

This clonotype was found many times. The CDR3 bases are TGTGCCAGCAGCCCCATCCTGGGACAGGGACGCACTGAAGCTTTCTTT. Its translation: CASSPILGQGRTEAFF. The J gene is TRBJ1-1, the V gene TRBV7-9; 9 bases align to TRBD1. J lost 4 bases, V lost 5 bases, and 11 bases had no gene match. CDR1 is SEHNR, CDR2 FQNEAQ, per germline (reference sequence). The CDR3 is 16 residues long.

This clonotype has just one count. This chain joins TRBV13 and TRBJ2-1, with 7 bases lining up with TRBD2. The CDR3 is 13 amino acids. The germline V gene has CDR1 PRHDT and CDR2 FYEKMQ (reference sequence). Trimming removed 11 bases from V and 7 bases from J; junction bases left unmatched: 11. CDR3 amino acids: CASPQRGGNEQFF. CDR3 nucleotide sequence: TGTGCCTCCCCCCAGCGGGGAGGGAATGAGCAGTTCTTC. The variable domain in full, completed from reference TRBV13 and TRBJ2-1, reads AAGVIQSPRHLIKEKRETATLKCYPIPRHDTVYWYQQGPGQDPQFLISFYEKMQSDKGSIPDRFSAQQFSDYHSELNMSSLELGDSALYFCASPQRGGNEQFFGPGTRLTVL.

The CDR3 protein is CASTDGTDTQYF. CDR3 nucleotides: TGTGCCAGCACGGACGGCACAGATACGCAGTATTTT. This chain joins TRBV12-3 or TRBV12-4 and TRBJ2-3; D unresolved. Between the trimmed V and J ends, which lost 7 bases and 1 base, there was a span of 6 bases. CDR3 length: 12 residues.

The chain uses TRBV2 and TRBJ2-5, with 7 bases fitting TRBD1. V dropped 10 bases and J dropped 0; count of bases not matched to a gene: 2. CDR1 and CDR2 (germline): SNHLY, FYNNEI. The CDR3 extends over 12 amino acids. The CDR3 here is CATQGYQETQYF. CDR3 DNA sequence: TGTGCCACACAGGGGTACCAAGAGACCCAGTACTTC.

The chain uses TRBV12-3 or TRBV12-4 and TRBJ2-1, with D tentatively TRBD2 (5 bases). Trimming removed 8 bases from V and 4 bases from J, with 9 bases in between. This CDR3 has 12 residues. The CDR3 region has the DNA TGTGCCAGCGGACTCCTATACAATGAGCAGTTCTTC. This sequence encodes CASGLLYNEQFF.

The table lists this clonotype with many counts. This rearrangement joins TRBV20-1 to TRBJ2-1; 14 nucleotides align to TRBD2. The CDR3 has 18 amino acids. Germline lookup yields CDR1 DFQATT and CDR2 SNEGSKA (reference sequence). The V and J ends lost 3 bases and 1 base, in that order; junction bases with no gene match: 8. The CDR3 region is CSARLGTSGSRSYNEQFF. Written as DNA, the CDR3 is TGCAGTGCTAGGCTGGGGACTAGCGGGAGTAGGTCCTACAATGAGCAGTTCTTC.

This clonotype appeared a few times. V is TRBV29-1 and J is TRBJ1-2, with D uncertain. This CDR3 has 12 amino acids. Looked up from germline, CDR1 is SQVTM and CDR2 is ANQGSEA. Trimming took off 6 bases at V and 7 bases at J, with 15 bases between the two ends. CDR3 loop: CSVPDEDPGYTF. The CDR3 nucleotides are TGCAGCGTCCCGGACGAGGATCCTGGCTACACCTTC.

The rearrangement uses TRBV12-3 or TRBV12-4 and TRBJ2-1; 8 bases fit TRBD2. There are 16 residues in the CDR3. V shed 3 bases, J shed 2 bases, and the junction held 6 bases outside the gene matches. DNA of the CDR3: TGTGCCAGCAGTTTTGGAGCGGGGGTTCCCTACAATGAGCAGTTCTTC. It encodes CASSFGAGVPYNEQFF.

This clonotype was counted ten times or more. The chain is built from TRBV12-3 or TRBV12-4 and TRBJ2-1, with 10 bases aligning to TRBD2. The ends lost 6 bases at V and 0 bases at J; junction bases unmatched: 2. This CDR3 has 15 residues. In nucleotides, the CDR3 is TGTGCCAGCAGGCCTAGCGGGAGCTCCTACAATGAGCAGTTCTTC. It encodes CASRPSGSSYNEQFF.

In this sample, this clonotype turned up a few times. This sequence joins TRBV9 and TRBJ2-5; D is perhaps TRBD2 (5 bases). Germline V gene sequence: CDR1 SGDLS, CDR2 YYNGEE. The CDR3 has 16 amino acids. Trimming removed 0 bases from V and 9 bases from J, with 21 bases in between. CDR3 DNA sequence: TGTGCCAGCAGCGTAGAGCTCAGGACTGGCCTTTGTCCCCAGTACTTC. Encoded protein: CASSVELRTGLCPQYF. Full variable domain (remainder filled in from reference TRBV9 and TRBJ2-5): DSGVTQTPKHLITATGQRVTLRCSPRSGDLSVYWYQQSLDQGLQFLIQYYNGEERAKGNILERFSAQQFPDLHSELNLSSLELGDSALYFCASSVELRTGLCPQYFGPGTRLLVL.

This clonotype was seen a few times. This sequence joins TRBV4-3 and TRBJ2-1; no reliable D call. The germline CDR1 and CDR2 sequences are LGHNA and YSLEER. There are 14 residues in the CDR3. Trimming took 3 bases from V and 4 from J, leaving 10 bases between them. CDR3 nucleotides: TGCGCCAGCAGCCACGCCTTACAGTACAATGAGCAGTTCTTC. Amino acid sequence: CASSHALQYNEQFF.

J is TRBJ2-1 and V is TRBV4-1; D may be TRBD1 (5 bases). The V end lost 1 base, the J end lost 6 bases, and 10 bases lay between the germline ends. Germline lookup yields CDR1 MGHRA and CDR2 YSYEKL. The CDR3 contains 14 residues. The DNA of the CDR3 is TGCGCCAGCAGCCAAGCTCAACAGGTCAATGAGCAGTTCTTC. This gives the protein CASSQAQQVNEQFF.

The chain combines TRBV6-1 with TRBJ2-7, with 7 bases lining up with TRBD1. Germline CDR1 and CDR2: MNHNS and SASEGT. The V segment lost 5 bases and the J segment 4 bases; nucleotides outside the gene matches: 5. The CDR3 sequence is 13 residues long. CDR3 amino acids: CASSRIQGYEQYF. CDR3 DNA sequence: TGTGCCAGCAGTAGAATACAGGGGTACGAGCAGTACTTC.

The V call is TRBV9, the J call TRBJ2-5, with D possibly matching TRBD2 (5 bases). Trimming pared 4 bases from V and 2 bases from J, leaving 12 bases between. The germline V gene has CDR1 SGDLS and CDR2 YYNGEE. The CDR3 totals 14 residues. In DNA form, the CDR3 reads TGTGCCAGCAGCCCCCGTGAGGGACAAGAGACCCAGTACTTC. Protein sequence: CASSPREGQETQYF.

In its sample, this clonotype was seen a few times. The V and J genes are TRBV3-1 and TRBJ2-7; 9 bases are a match to TRBD2. The germline gives CDR1 LGHDT, CDR2 YNNKEL (reference sequence). Trimming took 2 bases from V and 4 from J; bases not matched to a gene: 3. This CDR3 comprises 14 residues. CDR3: CASSQPGLAYEQYF. The CDR3 region has the DNA TGTGCCAGCAGCCAACCGGGACTAGCATACGAGCAGTACTTC.